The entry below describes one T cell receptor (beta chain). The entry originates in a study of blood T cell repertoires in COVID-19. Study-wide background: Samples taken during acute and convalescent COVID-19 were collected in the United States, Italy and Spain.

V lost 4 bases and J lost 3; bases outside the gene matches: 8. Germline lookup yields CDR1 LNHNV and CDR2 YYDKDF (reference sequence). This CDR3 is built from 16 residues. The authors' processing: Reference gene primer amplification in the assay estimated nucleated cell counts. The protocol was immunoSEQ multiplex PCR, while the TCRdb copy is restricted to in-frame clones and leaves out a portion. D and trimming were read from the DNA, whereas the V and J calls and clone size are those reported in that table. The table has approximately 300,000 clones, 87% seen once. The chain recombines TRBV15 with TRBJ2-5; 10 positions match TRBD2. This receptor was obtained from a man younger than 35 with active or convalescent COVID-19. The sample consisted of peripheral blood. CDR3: CATSTDLLAGKETQYF. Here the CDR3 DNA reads TGTGCCACCAGCACCGACTTACTAGCGGGAAAAGAGACCCAGTACTTC.